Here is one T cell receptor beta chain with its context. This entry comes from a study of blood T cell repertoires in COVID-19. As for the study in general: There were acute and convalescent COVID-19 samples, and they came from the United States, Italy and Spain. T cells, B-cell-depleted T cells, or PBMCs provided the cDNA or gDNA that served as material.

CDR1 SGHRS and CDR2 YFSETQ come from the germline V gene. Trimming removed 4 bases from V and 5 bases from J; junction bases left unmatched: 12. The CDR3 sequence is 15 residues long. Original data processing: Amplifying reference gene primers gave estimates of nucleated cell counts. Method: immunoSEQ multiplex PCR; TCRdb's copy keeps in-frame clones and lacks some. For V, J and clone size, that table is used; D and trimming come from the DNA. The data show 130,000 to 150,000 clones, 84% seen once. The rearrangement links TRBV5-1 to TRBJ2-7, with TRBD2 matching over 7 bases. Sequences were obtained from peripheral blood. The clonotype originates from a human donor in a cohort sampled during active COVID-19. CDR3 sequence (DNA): TGCGCCAGCAGCCCCAGTAAGGGAGGGAAAAACGAGCAGTACTTC. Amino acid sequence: CASSPSKGGKNEQYF.